The 5 T cell receptor beta chains in this list originate from one sample, sequenced in a study of T cells after yellow fever vaccination. From the 5' RACE reads, TCRdb called clonotypes with MiXCR, one entry per CDR3 protein. Among around 46,000 distinct CDR3 sequences listed, 7.4% were seen once. The sequenced sample was CD8+ T cells sorted from PBMCs, obtained about 2 weeks after the first yellow fever vaccination. These receptors originate from a man aged 18 to 30 who received the YFV17D yellow fever vaccine.

This clonotype has more than one count but fewer than ten. The V call is TRBV20-1, the J call TRBJ2-1; TRBD1 matches 8 bases. V lost 0 bases to trimming and J lost 2 bases; unmatched junction nucleotides: 3. The CDR3 totals 15 residues. CDR1 DFQATT and CDR2 SNEGSKA come from the germline V gene (reference sequence). CDR3 amino acids: CSARDRQGPYNEQFF. CDR3 nucleotides: TGCAGTGCTAGAGATCGACAGGGGCCCTACAATGAGCAGTTCTTC.

There are many counts of this clonotype. The J gene is TRBJ1-2, the V gene TRBV27; tentatively, D is TRBD1 (6 bases). The CDR3 totals 12 residues. Trimming cost V 6 bases and J 7 bases, with 12 bases left between them. Germline V gene lookup returns CDR1 MNHEY and CDR2 SMNVEV (reference sequence). DNA of the CDR3: TGTGCCAGCAGCGAAACAGGGTTTGGCTACACCTTC. Translation gives CASSETGFGYTF.

In its sample, this clonotype was seen many times. The V call is TRBV19, the J call TRBJ1-1; D is perhaps TRBD1 (5 bases). CDR3 length: 13 residues. Per the germline V gene, CDR1 is LNHDA and CDR2 is SQIVND (reference sequence). Trimming took off 3 bases at V and 6 bases at J, with 11 bases between the two ends. CDR3 residues: CASSIGRAAEAFF. The CDR3 region has the DNA TGTGCCAGTAGTATTGGCAGGGCAGCTGAAGCTTTCTTT.

This clonotype was seen more than once but under ten times. V is TRBV7-8 and J is TRBJ2-1; 8 nucleotides agree with TRBD1. The CDR3 sequence is 15 residues long. Germline V gene lookup returns CDR1 SGHVS and CDR2 FQNEAQ. J gave up 4 bases and V 2 bases, and 4 bases lay outside the gene matches. This CDR3 is CASSLRQGNYNEQFF. CDR3 in DNA: TGTGCCAGCAGCTTAAGACAGGGGAATTACAATGAGCAGTTCTTC.

By its share, this clonotype is medium-sized. The V call is TRBV19, the J call TRBJ1-1, with D unresolved. The CDR3 is 14 amino acids. The V gene lost 6 bases and the J gene lost 3 bases, with 14 bases spanning the gap. Germline-derived CDR1 and CDR2 are LNHDA and SQIVND (reference sequence). CDR3 nucleotides: TGTGCCAGTAGGAGTGCTGGGCCCTACACTGAAGCTTTCTTT. The encoded protein is CASRSAGPYTEAFF.